This TCR beta chain was profiled in a study of cytomegalovirus exposure and HLA in healthy donors. General study points: Published work reported that the classifier diagnosed cytomegalovirus status with high specificity and sensitivity.

PCR was performed using 60 Vbeta and 13 Jbeta primers. Assay: immunoSEQ multiplex PCR; the TCRdb copy retains only in-frame clones and omits some. This sample's table has 55,000 to 85,000 clones. This CDR3 comprises 16 residues. CDR1 and CDR2 from the germline V gene are SGHRS and YFSETQ. V was clipped by 0 bases and J by 1 base, with 13 bases between them. Points on this clone: What it recognizes is unknown.

The sample consisted of PBMCs. The chain has TRBV5-1 and TRBJ1-1; D may be TRBD1 (6 bases). This clonotype was sampled from a female donor in good health and CMV-seropositive. This CDR3 reads CASSLARSTGNTEAFF. The CDR3 nucleotides read TGCGCCAGCAGCTTGGCCAGGTCGACAGGGAACACTGAAGCTTTCTTT.